The 14 T cell receptor beta chains below all came from one sample that was sequenced in a study of T cell responses to AZD1222 COVID-19 vaccine. Measured with immunoSEQ multiplex PCR; TCRdb has only the in-frame clones, and not every one. The repertoire holds around 120,000 clones, over 75% seen once, with roughly 8% in the top ten. Sequenced here: peripheral blood, sampled on day 0 of AZD1222 vaccination. Receptors originate from an adult in good health.

In its sample, this clone was seen a few times. The J gene is TRBJ1-1, the V gene TRBV5-4; D not certain. The CDR3 extends over 14 amino acids. Germline V gene sequence: CDR1 SGHNT, CDR2 YYREEE (reference sequence). Deletions cut 5 bases from V and 1 base from J, with 12 bases between. The CDR3 here is CASRGQQQNTEAFF. The CDR3 nucleotides read TGTGCCAGCAGGGGCCAACAGCAGAACACTGAAGCTTTCTTT.

The genes are TRBV5-1 and TRBJ2-3; either TRBD1 or TRBD2 may fit D (5 bases each). Germline V CDR1 and CDR2: SGHRS, YFSETQ. V lost 2 bases and J 2 bases, leaving 15 bases between the germline ends. This CDR3 has 16 amino acids. In DNA, the CDR3 is TGCGCCAGCAGCTTAGAGGGGAACTCTGCCACAGATACGCAGTATTTT. It translates to CASSLEGNSATDTQYF.

The gene calls are TRBV27 and TRBJ1-6; 7 nucleotides line up with TRBD1. CDR3 length equals 14 residues. V lost 5 bases to trimming and J lost 6 bases; unmatched junction nucleotides: 4. Germline V lookup: CDR1 MNHEY, CDR2 SMNVEV (reference sequence). CDR3 coding DNA: TGTGCCAGCAGTCTGGACAGGATTAATTCACCCCTCCACTTT. It is translated as CASSLDRINSPLHF.

The genes are TRBV28 and TRBJ1-1; perhaps TRBD1 as D (6 bases). CDR3 size: 13 residues. Germline V lookup: CDR1 MDHEN, CDR2 SYDVKM. V gave up 11 bases and J gave up 0 bases, with 13 bases separating them. CDR3 amino acids: CAGAGDMNTEAFF. CDR3 coding DNA: TGTGCCGGTGCGGGGGACATGAACACTGAAGCTTTCTTT.

This chain connects TRBV9 to TRBJ1-1, with 7 bases matching TRBD1. This CDR3 region has 13 residues. J was trimmed by 8 bases and V by 2 bases; bases with no gene match: 6. Germline V CDR1 and CDR2: SGDLS, YYNGEE. The CDR3 nucleotides are TGTGCCAGCAGCGTCGTCACAGGGGTAGAAGCTTTCTTT. Translated, it gives CASSVVTGVEAFF.

The chain is built from TRBV5-4 and TRBJ2-7; 9 bases are shared with TRBD1. This CDR3 is built from 16 residues. Germline assignment: CDR1 SGHNT and CDR2 YYREEE (reference sequence). V lost 3 bases to trimming and J lost 2 bases; unmatched junction nucleotides: 9. CDR3 DNA sequence: TGTGCCAGCAGCTCCCACCCGGGACAGGGCCCCTACGAGCAGTACTTC. This codes for CASSSHPGQGPYEQYF. The full variable domain, with the rest looked up from reference TRBV5-4 and TRBJ2-7, is ETGVTQSPTHLIKTRGQQVTLRCSSQSGHNTVSWYQQALGQGPQFIFQYYREEENGRGNFPPRFSGLQFPNYSSELNVNALELDDSALYLCASSSHPGQGPYEQYFGPGTRLTVT.

This rearrangement joins TRBV7-6 to TRBJ1-1; no clear D gene. The CDR3 has 16 amino acids. V was trimmed by 3 bases and J by 3 bases, leaving 17 bases between them. CDR1 is SGHVS and CDR2 is FNYEAQ in the germline V gene. CDR3 bases: TGTGCCAGCAGCTTTCTTGGCGGGGAAAAGTACACTGAAGCTTTCTTT. Translation: CASSFLGGEKYTEAFF.

This clone was detected only once. This sequence joins TRBV5-1 and TRBJ2-7; TRBD2 matches 9 bases. The CDR3 length is 14 residues. Germline V gene data show CDR1 as SGHRS and CDR2 as YFSETQ. J was trimmed by 5 bases and V by 5 bases; bases with no gene match: 8. CDR3 sequence: CASSTGTSPDEQYF. Written as DNA, the CDR3 is TGCGCCAGCAGTACCGGGACTAGCCCAGACGAGCAGTACTTC.

The CDR3: CASTPRSTYNSPLHF. As DNA, the CDR3 is TGTGCCAGCACGCCTCGGAGCACGTATAATTCACCCCTCCACTTT. V and J are TRBV3-1 (or the pseudogene TRBV3-2) and TRBJ1-6; no clear D gene. CDR1 and CDR2 (germline): LGHDT, YNNKEL (reference sequence). Trimming cost V 7 bases and J 4 bases, with 14 bases left between them. This CDR3 region has 15 residues.

V usage is TRBV5-5 and J usage is TRBJ1-3; D may be TRBD1 (5 bases). This CDR3 comprises 15 residues. Trimming left V 2 bases short and J 3 bases short, with 12 bases between. Germline V gene data show CDR1 as SGHKS and CDR2 as YYEKEE (reference sequence). The CDR3: CASSFDRAVGNTIYF. The CDR3 DNA follows: TGTGCCAGCAGCTTTGACAGAGCCGTTGGAAACACCATATATTTT.

This rearrangement joins TRBV7-9 to TRBJ1-2; D is unclear. The V end was cut by 3 bases, the J end by 0 bases, with 5 bases between. The germline gives CDR1 SEHNR, CDR2 FQNEAQ (reference sequence). This CDR3 contains 13 residues. This CDR3 is CASSFRSNYGYTF. CDR3 nucleotide sequence: TGTGCCAGCAGCTTCCGGTCTAACTATGGCTACACCTTC.

A single count supports this clone. The rearrangement links TRBV7-5 to TRBJ1-2. TRBV7-5 is noted as a pseudogene. This CDR3 region has 15 residues. The CDR3 DNA follows: TGTGTCAGAAGCGGGGAGGGGGAGGGTAACTATGGCTACACCTTC. As protein: CVRSGEGEGNYGYTF.

The genes are TRBV29-1 and TRBJ1-1; possible D gene TRBD1, 6 bases. The CDR3 is made up of 13 amino acids. The V gene's germline CDR1 is SQVTM and CDR2 ANQGSEA. Trimming took off 7 bases at V and 1 base at J, with 13 bases between the two ends. The DNA for the CDR3 is TGCAGCGCCGGATGGACAGAGAACACTGAAGCTTTCTTT. Protein sequence: CSAGWTENTEAFF.

The chain employs TRBV25-1 and TRBJ2-3; the D is unclear. The CDR3 covers 15 residues. Trimming left V 5 bases short and J 0 bases short, with 12 bases between. Germline assignment: CDR1 MGHDK and CDR2 SYGVNS. This CDR3 is CASSNLLDSTDTQYF. CDR3 DNA sequence: TGTGCCAGCAGTAACCTCTTGGATAGCACAGATACGCAGTATTTT.